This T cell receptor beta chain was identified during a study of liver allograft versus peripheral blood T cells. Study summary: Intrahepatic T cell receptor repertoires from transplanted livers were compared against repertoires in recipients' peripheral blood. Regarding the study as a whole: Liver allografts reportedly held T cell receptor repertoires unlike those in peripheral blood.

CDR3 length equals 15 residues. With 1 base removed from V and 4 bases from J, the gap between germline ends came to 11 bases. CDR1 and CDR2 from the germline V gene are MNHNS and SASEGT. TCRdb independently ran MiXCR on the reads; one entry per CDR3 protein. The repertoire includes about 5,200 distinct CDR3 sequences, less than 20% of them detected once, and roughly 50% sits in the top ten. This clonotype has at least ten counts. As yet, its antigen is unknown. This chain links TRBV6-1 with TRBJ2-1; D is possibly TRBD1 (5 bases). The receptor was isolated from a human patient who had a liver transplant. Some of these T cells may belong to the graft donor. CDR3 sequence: CASSEGDSPYNEQFF. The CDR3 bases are TGTGCCAGCAGTGAAGGTGACAGTCCTTACAATGAGCAGTTCTTC.